This record concerns one TCR beta chain sequence. Its antigen is as yet unknown. The data are from a study of CD8 T cells in ankylosing spondylitis. Study conclusions and caveats: In ankylosing spondylitis patients, matched synovial fluid reportedly showed significant enrichment of disease-linked clones. There was a TCR beta motif, made of several highly homologous variants, that appeared characteristic of ankylosing spondylitis blood. Some motif variants had been reported before (in reactive arthritis synovial fluid and blood). CD8+ cells made up the disease-linked clones, which were relatively rare in peripheral blood.

Making the TCR beta libraries involved quantitative 5'-RACE with molecular barcodes. Each CDR3 protein is one row after TCRdb ran MiXCR on the 5' RACE reads. Found here are approximately 400,000 distinct CDR3 sequences, approximately 17% of them singletons; the top ten hold around 0.92%. The germline gives CDR1 DFQATT, CDR2 SNEGSKA (reference sequence). V lost 5 bases to trimming and J lost 3 bases, with 7 bases between them. The CDR3 has 11 residues. V gene TRBV20-1 combines with J gene TRBJ1-1; no clear D. The sequenced sample consisted of blood, either unsorted or a sorted T cell fraction (not recorded which). The clonotype comes from a male donor with ankylosing spondylitis. The CDR3 sequence is CSAPRYTEAFF. Written as DNA, the CDR3 is TGCAGTGCTCCCAGGTACACTGAAGCTTTCTTT.